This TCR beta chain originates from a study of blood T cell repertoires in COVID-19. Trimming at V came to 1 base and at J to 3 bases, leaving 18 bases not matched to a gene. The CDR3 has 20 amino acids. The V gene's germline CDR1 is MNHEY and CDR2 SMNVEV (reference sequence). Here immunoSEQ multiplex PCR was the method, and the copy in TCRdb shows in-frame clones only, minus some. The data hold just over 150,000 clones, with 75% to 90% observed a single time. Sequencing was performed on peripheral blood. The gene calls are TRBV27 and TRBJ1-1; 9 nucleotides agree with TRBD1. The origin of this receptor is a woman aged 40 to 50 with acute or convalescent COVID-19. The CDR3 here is CASSLWAGTGLTRDYTEAFF. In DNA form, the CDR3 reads TGTGCCAGCAGTTTATGGGCCGGGACAGGGTTGACTAGGGATTACACTGAAGCTTTCTTT.